What follows are 27 T cell receptor beta chains derived from one specimen sequenced in a study of T-cell reconstitution after alpha-beta-depleted transplantation in children. For TCRbeta, the library was prepared with unique molecular identifiers. MiXCR, run by TCRdb on the PCR reads, gives a single entry per CDR3 protein. The sample lists 90,000 to 100,000 distinct CDR3 sequences, about a quarter seen once, with roughly 23% in the top ten. This specimen was PBMCs, taken before TCRalphabeta/CD19-depleted stem cell transplant. The receptors derive from a boy between 2 and 15 years old with acute lymphoblastic leukemia, due to receive a stem cell transplant.

This clonotype was counted at least ten times. The chain combines TRBV6-2 or TRBV6-3 with TRBJ2-1; 8 bases fit TRBD1. This CDR3 is 16 amino acids long. V shed 0 bases and J 3 bases; nucleotides not matched to a gene: 4. CDR1 and CDR2 from the germline V gene are MNHEY and SVGEGT. The CDR3 region is CASSYSGQGGYNEQFF. The CDR3 DNA follows: TGTGCCAGCAGTTACTCCGGACAGGGAGGCTACAATGAGCAGTTCTTC.

In its sample, this clonotype was seen many times. The genes are TRBV5-1 and TRBJ1-1, with 11 bases lining up with TRBD1. The ends lost 4 bases at V and 4 bases at J; junction bases unmatched: 3. Germline V gene lookup returns CDR1 SGHRS and CDR2 YFSETQ. CDR3 length: 14 residues. This chain's CDR3 is CASSRDRGSTEAFF. The CDR3, as DNA: TGCGCCAGCAGCCGGGACAGGGGGTCCACTGAAGCTTTCTTT.

The gene calls are TRBV28 and TRBJ2-1, with TRBD2 identical over 13 bases. J gave up 6 bases and V 3 bases, and 8 bases lay outside the gene matches. Per the germline V gene, CDR1 is MDHEN and CDR2 is SYDVKM. The CDR3 runs 17 residues. CDR3 DNA: TGTGCCAGCAGTTTCACATTGGGACTAGCGGGATTCAATGAGCAGTTCTTC. Translated, it gives CASSFTLGLAGFNEQFF.

This chain joins TRBV5-1 and TRBJ2-3; tentative D call: TRBD2 (6 bases). Trimming cost V 7 bases and J 0 bases, with 15 bases left between them. The CDR3 totals 15 residues. Germline CDR1 reads SGHRS; CDR2 reads YFSETQ. CDR3 residues: CASRSGGSSTDTQYF. DNA for the CDR3: TGCGCCAGCCGTAGCGGAGGGTCTAGCACAGATACGCAGTATTTT.

This rearrangement joins TRBV28 to TRBJ2-6; D remains ambiguous. CDR1 and CDR2 from the germline V gene are MDHEN and SYDVKM. The CDR3 extends over 14 amino acids. The V end lost 5 bases, the J end lost 0 bases, and 5 bases lay between the germline ends. The CDR3 is CASSKPSGANVLTF. CDR3 coding DNA: TGTGCCAGCAGTAAGCCCTCTGGGGCCAACGTCCTGACTTTC.

This rearrangement joins TRBV27 to TRBJ2-1; D is undetermined. Germline CDR1 reads MNHEY; CDR2 reads SMNVEV (reference sequence). The CDR3 loop spans 16 amino acids. V was shortened by 7 bases and J by 10 bases, with 26 bases between the two germline ends. CDR3 nucleotide sequence: TGTGCCAGCACAATGAGTGTGGTCTGGGGTCGAGCGGAGCAGTTCTTC. Encoded protein: CASTMSVVWGRAEQFF.

Only a few counts were recorded for this clonotype. The chain joins TRBV20-1 to TRBJ2-7; no firm D call. Trimming cost V 6 bases and J 4 bases, with 13 bases left between them. This CDR3 comprises 12 residues. The germline gives CDR1 DFQATT, CDR2 SNEGSKA (reference sequence). CDR3 protein: CSAKPMGYEQYF. The CDR3 DNA reads as TGCAGTGCGAAGCCCATGGGTTACGAGCAGTACTTC.

V is TRBV9 and J is TRBJ1-5; D unclear. CDR1 and CDR2 from the germline V gene are SGDLS and YYNGEE. Trimming removed 4 bases at V and 11 bases at J, with 16 bases between. CDR3 size: 13 residues. The chain's CDR3 is CASSFYPVGAQHF. CDR3 sequence (DNA): TGTGCCAGCAGCTTCTATCCAGTCGGAGCCCAGCATTTT.

This clonotype appeared a few times. The chain employs TRBV7-2 and TRBJ2-7; 10 bases are a match to TRBD2. The CDR3 contains 13 residues. Germline CDR1 and CDR2: SGHTA and FQGNSA. The V and J ends lost 8 bases and 2 bases, in that order; junction bases with no gene match: 3. CDR3 sequence (DNA): TGTGCCAGCTCCAGCGGGAGGGCCTACGAGCAGTACTTC. This sequence encodes CASSSGRAYEQYF.

V gene TRBV5-1 combines with J gene TRBJ2-1, with a possible D match to TRBD2 (6 bases). V lost 7 bases to trimming and J lost 9 bases, with 20 bases between them. The CDR3 sequence is 14 residues long. Germline V gene data show CDR1 as SGHRS and CDR2 as YFSETQ. The CDR3 DNA is TGCGCCAGCTGTCCGAGCGGAGGGGCGGGTGAGCAGTTCTTC. Protein sequence: CASCPSGGAGEQFF.

This clonotype appeared a single time. The chain is built from TRBV29-1 and TRBJ2-1, with TRBD1 matching 11 bases. The junction had 8 bases not matched to a gene; V was cut back by 7 bases and J by 9 bases. This CDR3 contains 13 residues. Germline V gene lookup returns CDR1 SQVTM and CDR2 ANQGSEA. CDR3 bases: TGCAGCGGGCGGGGACAGGGGGGGGGTGAGCAGTTCTTC. Its translation: CSGRGQGGGEQFF.

The rearrangement joins TRBV20-1 to TRBJ2-1, with TRBD2 matching over 8 bases. After removal of 7 bases from V and 8 bases from J, the junction contained 7 bases not matched to a gene. CDR3 size: 12 residues. Germline V CDR1 and CDR2: DFQATT, SNEGSKA (reference sequence). The CDR3 reads CSVRTSWDEQFF. As DNA, the CDR3 is TGCAGTGTTCGGACTAGCTGGGATGAGCAGTTCTTC.

This clonotype appeared a single time. The J gene is TRBJ2-2, the V gene TRBV6-1, with TRBD1 matching 7 bases. The germline CDR1 and CDR2 sequences are MNHNS and SASEGT. The ends lost 6 bases at V and 3 bases at J; junction bases unmatched: 10. The CDR3 covers 16 residues. The CDR3 region has the DNA TGTGCCAGCAGACGGACAGGCGGTATTCACACCGGGGAGCTGTTTTTT. Protein product: CASRRTGGIHTGELFF.

The J gene is TRBJ1-1, the V gene TRBV5-1; 8 nucleotides line up with TRBD1. Germline values: CDR1 SGHRS, CDR2 YFSETQ. This CDR3 is built from 15 residues. The V segment lost 1 base and the J segment 6 bases; nucleotides outside the gene matches: 8. The CDR3 loop is CASSLMAGGNAEAFF. DNA for the CDR3: TGCGCCAGCAGCTTGATGGCAGGGGGCAACGCTGAAGCTTTCTTT.

The chain recombines TRBV20-1 with TRBJ2-7, with D hard to call. Trimming took 3 bases from V and 3 from J, leaving 15 bases between them. Germline V lookup: CDR1 DFQATT, CDR2 SNEGSKA (reference sequence). CDR3 length: 14 residues. The CDR3 protein is CSASFSKGRYEQYF. In DNA form, the CDR3 reads TGCAGTGCTAGCTTTTCAAAAGGGCGCTACGAGCAGTACTTC.

The chain is built from TRBV14 and TRBJ2-2; 7 bases match TRBD1. CDR1 is SGHDN and CDR2 is FVKESK in the germline V gene. The CDR3 loop spans 17 amino acids. V was clipped by 1 base and J by 3 bases; unmatched bases: 8. The CDR3 is CASSQGLGQTYTGELFF. The CDR3 DNA is TGTGCCAGCAGCCAAGGGCTGGGACAGACTTACACCGGGGAGCTGTTTTTT.

This clonotype has more than one count but fewer than ten. V usage is TRBV5-1 and J usage is TRBJ1-5; D is unresolved. CDR1 is SGHRS, CDR2 YFSETQ, per germline. The V and J ends lost 7 bases and 9 bases respectively, with 2 bases between them. The CDR3 sequence is 8 residues long. The CDR3 nucleotides are TGCGCCAGCCCGCCCCAGCATTTT. It specifies CASPPQHF.

The sample holds a few counts of this clonotype. CDR3 DNA sequence: TGTGCCAGCAGTTACAAAGGCTTTAACACCGGGGAGCTGTTTTTT. This sequence encodes CASSYKGFNTGELFF. V and J are TRBV6-5 and TRBJ2-2; D remains unclear. The V gene's germline CDR1 is MNHEY and CDR2 SVGAGI. V shed 2 bases and J shed 2 bases, with 9 bases lying between them. CDR3 length: 15 amino acids.

V usage is TRBV15 and J usage is TRBJ1-2, with 7 positions matching TRBD1. The germline gives CDR1 LNHNV, CDR2 YYDKDF (reference sequence). Unmatched junction bases numbered 6, after V lost 3 bases and J lost 2 bases. The CDR3 has 15 residues. The CDR3 nucleotides are TGTGCCACCAGCAGCACAGGGGAGTCAAACTATGGCTACACCTTC. This codes for CATSSTGESNYGYTF.

The chain combines TRBV3-1 with TRBJ2-5; D gene uncertain. The germline V and J ends were trimmed by 8 bases and 5 bases, with 6 bases remaining between them. This CDR3 region has 10 residues. CDR1 and CDR2 (germline): LGHDT, YNNKEL (reference sequence). The CDR3 reads CASGWETQYF. In DNA, the CDR3 is TGTGCCAGCGGTTGGGAGACCCAGTACTTC.

The chain carries TRBV19 and TRBJ1-5; 7 nucleotides line up with TRBD1. V shed 7 bases and J 7 bases; nucleotides not matched to a gene: 16. The CDR3 consists of 16 residues. In germline, CDR1 is LNHDA, CDR2 SQIVND (reference sequence). In nucleotides, the CDR3 is TGTGCCAGTACCGAGACAAGCAGGGGGAAAATACAGCCCCAGCATTTT. This gives the protein CASTETSRGKIQPQHF.

This clonotype was counted between two and nine times. The rearrangement joins TRBV6-6 to TRBJ1-5; D unresolved. The germline CDR1 and CDR2 sequences are MNHNY and SVGAGI (reference sequence). This CDR3 spans 12 amino acids. The V end was cut by 5 bases, the J end by 5 bases, with 7 bases between. Here the CDR3 DNA reads TGTGCCAGCAGTGGCTCTGATCAGCCCCAGCATTTT. Translation gives CASSGSDQPQHF.

The V gene is TRBV4-3, the J gene TRBJ2-1; D might be TRBD2 (6 bases). The CDR3 loop spans 13 amino acids. V lost 0 bases and J 12 bases, leaving 12 bases between the germline ends. CDR1 is LGHNA and CDR2 is YSLEER in the germline V gene. The CDR3, as DNA: TGCGCCAGCAGCCAAGATTTGCGGGGTGTGCAGTTCTTC. This gives the protein CASSQDLRGVQFF.

This clonotype showed up just a few times. The chain carries TRBV7-6 and TRBJ2-7, with D hard to call. Trimming pared 5 bases from V and 0 bases from J, leaving 11 bases between. The V gene's germline CDR1 is SGHVS and CDR2 FNYEAQ. This CDR3 has 14 residues. The CDR3: CASSPLSYSYEQYF. The CDR3 DNA reads TGTGCCAGCAGCCCCCTATCGTACTCCTACGAGCAGTACTTC.

Only a few counts were recorded for this clonotype. In DNA form, the CDR3 reads TGTGCCAGCAGTCAGGGTCGAGACAGGGGCTACGAGCAGTACTTC. Translation: CASSQGRDRGYEQYF. The rearrangement links TRBV6-1 to TRBJ2-7, with TRBD1 matching 8 bases. This CDR3 comprises 15 residues. Looked up from germline, CDR1 is MNHNS and CDR2 is SASEGT. V was clipped by 5 bases and J by 3 bases; unmatched bases: 9.

This clonotype has more than one count but fewer than ten. The V call is TRBV3-1, the J call TRBJ2-5; perhaps TRBD1 as D (5 bases). V was trimmed by 2 bases and J by 8 bases, leaving 12 bases between them. Germline assignment: CDR1 LGHDT and CDR2 YNNKEL (reference sequence). The CDR3 covers 13 residues. DNA for the CDR3: TGTGCCAGCAGCCAACTAGACAGACCCACCCAGTACTTC. Its protein product is CASSQLDRPTQYF.

This clonotype has at least ten counts. The chain links TRBV2 to TRBJ2-1; no reliable D call. The CDR3 covers 12 residues. V was shortened by 9 bases and J by 0 bases, with 6 bases between the two germline ends. Germline CDR1 is SNHLY and CDR2 is FYNNEI. In DNA, the CDR3 is TGTGCCAGTGAGAGCTCCTACAATGAGCAGTTCTTC. It translates to CASESSYNEQFF.